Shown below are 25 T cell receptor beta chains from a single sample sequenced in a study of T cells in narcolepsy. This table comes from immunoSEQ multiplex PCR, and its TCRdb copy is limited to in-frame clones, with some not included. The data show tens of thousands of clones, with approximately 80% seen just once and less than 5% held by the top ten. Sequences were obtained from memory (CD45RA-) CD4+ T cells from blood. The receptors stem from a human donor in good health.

CDR3 amino acids: CASSQDPWEGGYTF. For the CDR3, the DNA is TGCGCCAGCAGCCAAGATCCATGGGAGGGTGGCTACACCTTC. This chain joins TRBV4-1 and TRBJ1-2; D remains unclear. Germline V gene lookup returns CDR1 MGHRA and CDR2 YSYEKL. The CDR3 contains 14 residues. With 0 bases removed from V and 7 bases from J, the gap between germline ends came to 12 bases.

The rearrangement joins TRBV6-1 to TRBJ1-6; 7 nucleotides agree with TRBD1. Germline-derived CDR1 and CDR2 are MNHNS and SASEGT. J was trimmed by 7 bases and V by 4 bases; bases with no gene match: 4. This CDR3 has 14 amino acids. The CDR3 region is CASSGAQGNSPLHF. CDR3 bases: TGTGCCAGCAGTGGAGCACAGGGGAATTCACCCCTCCACTTT.

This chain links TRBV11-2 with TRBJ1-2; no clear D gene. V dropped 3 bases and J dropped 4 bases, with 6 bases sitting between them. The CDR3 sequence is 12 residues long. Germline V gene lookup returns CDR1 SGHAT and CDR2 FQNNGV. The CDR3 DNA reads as TGTGCCAGCAGCTTCGACACCTATGGCTACACCTTC. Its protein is CASSFDTYGYTF.

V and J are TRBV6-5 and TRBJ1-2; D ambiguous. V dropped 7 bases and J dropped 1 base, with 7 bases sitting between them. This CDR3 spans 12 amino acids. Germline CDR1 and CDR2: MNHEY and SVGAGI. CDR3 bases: TGTGCCAGCAATGGGGTTAACTATGGCTACACCTTC. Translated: CASNGVNYGYTF.

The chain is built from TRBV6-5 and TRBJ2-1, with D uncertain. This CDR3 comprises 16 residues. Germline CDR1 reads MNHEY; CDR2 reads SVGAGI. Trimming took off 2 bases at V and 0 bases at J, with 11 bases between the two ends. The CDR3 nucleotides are TGTGCCAGCAGTTACCGCTCCCTGAGCTCCTACAATGAGCAGTTCTTC. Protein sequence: CASSYRSLSSYNEQFF.

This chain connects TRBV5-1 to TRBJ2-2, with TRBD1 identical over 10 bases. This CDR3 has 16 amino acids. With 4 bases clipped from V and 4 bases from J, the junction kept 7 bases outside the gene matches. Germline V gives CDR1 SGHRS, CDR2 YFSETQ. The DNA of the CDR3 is TGCGCCAGCAGCCACGCGGGACAGGGGAGCACCGGGGAGCTGTTTTTT. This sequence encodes CASSHAGQGSTGELFF.

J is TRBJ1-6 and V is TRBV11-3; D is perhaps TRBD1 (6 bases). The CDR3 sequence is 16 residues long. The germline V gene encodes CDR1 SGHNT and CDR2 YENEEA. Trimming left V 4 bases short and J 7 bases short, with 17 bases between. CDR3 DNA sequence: TGTGCCAGCAGCTGGACGGCGGGGGCAGGGAATTCACCCCTCCACTTT. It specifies CASSWTAGAGNSPLHF.

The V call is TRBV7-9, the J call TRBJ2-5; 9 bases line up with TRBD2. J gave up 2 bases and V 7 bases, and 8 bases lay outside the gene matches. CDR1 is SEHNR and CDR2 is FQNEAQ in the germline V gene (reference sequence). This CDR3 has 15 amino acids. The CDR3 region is CASTPRSGGQETQYF. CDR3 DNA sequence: TGTGCCAGCACCCCTCGAAGCGGGGGGCAAGAGACCCAGTACTTC.

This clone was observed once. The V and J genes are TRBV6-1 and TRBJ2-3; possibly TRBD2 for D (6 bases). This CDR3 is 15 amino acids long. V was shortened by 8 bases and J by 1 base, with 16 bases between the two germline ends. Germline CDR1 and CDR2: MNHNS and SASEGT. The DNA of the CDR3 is TGTGCCAGCCGGAGCGGGCAGGCTCGCACAGATACGCAGTATTTT. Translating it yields CASRSGQARTDTQYF.

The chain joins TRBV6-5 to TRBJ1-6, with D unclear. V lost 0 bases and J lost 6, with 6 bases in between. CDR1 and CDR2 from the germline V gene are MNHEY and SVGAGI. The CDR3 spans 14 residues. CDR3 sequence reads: CASSYSDRNSPLHF. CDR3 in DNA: TGTGCCAGCAGTTACTCGGACCGTAATTCACCCCTCCACTTT.

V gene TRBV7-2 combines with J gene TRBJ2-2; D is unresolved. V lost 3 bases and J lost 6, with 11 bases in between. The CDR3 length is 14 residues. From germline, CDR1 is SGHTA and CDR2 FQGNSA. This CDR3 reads CASSLTLNAGELFF. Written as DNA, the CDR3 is TGTGCCAGCAGCTTGACACTCAACGCCGGGGAGCTGTTTTTT. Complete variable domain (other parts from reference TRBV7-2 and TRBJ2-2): GAGVSQSPSNKVTEKGKDVELRCDPISGHTALYWYRQSLGQGLEFLIYFQGNSAPDKSGLPSDRFSAERTGGSVSTLTIQRTQQEDSAVYLCASSLTLNAGELFFGEGSRLTVL.

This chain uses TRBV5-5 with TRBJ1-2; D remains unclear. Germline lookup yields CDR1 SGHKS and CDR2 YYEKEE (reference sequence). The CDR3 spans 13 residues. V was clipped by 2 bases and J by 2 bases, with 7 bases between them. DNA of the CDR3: TGTGCCAGCAGCTTAGGGAAGAACTATGGCTACACCTTC. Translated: CASSLGKNYGYTF.

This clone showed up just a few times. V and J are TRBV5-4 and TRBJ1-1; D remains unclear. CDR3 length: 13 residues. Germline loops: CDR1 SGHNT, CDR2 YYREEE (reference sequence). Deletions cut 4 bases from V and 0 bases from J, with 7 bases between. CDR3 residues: CASSRSVNTEAFF. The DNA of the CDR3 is TGTGCCAGCAGCAGGTCGGTGAACACTGAAGCTTTCTTT.

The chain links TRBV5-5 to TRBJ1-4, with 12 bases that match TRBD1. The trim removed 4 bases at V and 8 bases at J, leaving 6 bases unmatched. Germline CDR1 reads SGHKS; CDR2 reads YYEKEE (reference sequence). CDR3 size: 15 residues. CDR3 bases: TGTGCCAGCAGCGTGGGACAGGGGGCTGGAGAAAAACTGTTTTTT. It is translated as CASSVGQGAGEKLFF.

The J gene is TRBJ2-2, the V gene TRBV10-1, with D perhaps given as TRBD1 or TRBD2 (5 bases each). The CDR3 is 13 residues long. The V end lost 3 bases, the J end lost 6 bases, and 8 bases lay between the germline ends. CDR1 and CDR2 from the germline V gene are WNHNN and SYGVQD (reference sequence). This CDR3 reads CASSEWDAGELFF. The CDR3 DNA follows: TGCGCCAGCAGTGAATGGGACGCCGGGGAGCTGTTTTTT.

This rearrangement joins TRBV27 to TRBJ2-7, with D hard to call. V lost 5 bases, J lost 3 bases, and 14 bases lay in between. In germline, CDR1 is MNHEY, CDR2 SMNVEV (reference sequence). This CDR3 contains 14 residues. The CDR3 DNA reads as TGTGCCAGCAGTCCGCAAGGACCAAACTACGAGCAGTACTTC. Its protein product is CASSPQGPNYEQYF.

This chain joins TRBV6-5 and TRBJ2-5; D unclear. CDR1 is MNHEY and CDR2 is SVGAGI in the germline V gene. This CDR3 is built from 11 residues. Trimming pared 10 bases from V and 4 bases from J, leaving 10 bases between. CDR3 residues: CATSVGETQYF. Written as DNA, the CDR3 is TGTGCCACCTCCGTAGGAGAGACCCAGTACTTC.

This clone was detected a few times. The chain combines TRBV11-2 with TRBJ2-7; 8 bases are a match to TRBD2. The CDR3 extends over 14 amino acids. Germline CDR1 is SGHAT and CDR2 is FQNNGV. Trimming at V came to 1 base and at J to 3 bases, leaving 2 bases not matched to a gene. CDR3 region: CASSLVLAGYEQYF. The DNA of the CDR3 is TGTGCCAGCAGCTTAGTTCTAGCGGGCTACGAGCAGTACTTC. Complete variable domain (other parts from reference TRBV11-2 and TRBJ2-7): EAGVAQSPRYKIIEKRQSVAFWCNPISGHATLYWYQQILGQGPKLLIQFQNNGVVDDSQLPKDRFSAERLKGVDSTLKIQPAKLEDSAVYLCASSLVLAGYEQYFGPGTRLTVT.

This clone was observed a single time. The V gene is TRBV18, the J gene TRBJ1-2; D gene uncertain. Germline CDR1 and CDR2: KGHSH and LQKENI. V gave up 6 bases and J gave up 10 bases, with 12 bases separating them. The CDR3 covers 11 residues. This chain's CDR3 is CASSDKSSYTF. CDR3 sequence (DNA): TGTGCCAGCTCTGACAAATCCTCCTACACCTTC.

CDR3 loop: CASSADTQYF. The DNA for the CDR3 is TGTGCCAGCAGTGCAGATACGCAGTATTTT. This chain links TRBV25-1 with TRBJ2-3; D is uncertain. In germline, CDR1 is MGHDK, CDR2 SYGVNS. The CDR3 consists of 10 residues. Trimming took 4 bases from V and 4 from J, leaving 0 bases between them.

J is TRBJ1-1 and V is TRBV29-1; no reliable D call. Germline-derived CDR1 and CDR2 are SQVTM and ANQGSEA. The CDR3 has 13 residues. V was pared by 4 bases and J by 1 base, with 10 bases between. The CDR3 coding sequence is TGCAGCGTTGTTCTGGGGTGGAACACTGAAGCTTTCTTT. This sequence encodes CSVVLGWNTEAFF.

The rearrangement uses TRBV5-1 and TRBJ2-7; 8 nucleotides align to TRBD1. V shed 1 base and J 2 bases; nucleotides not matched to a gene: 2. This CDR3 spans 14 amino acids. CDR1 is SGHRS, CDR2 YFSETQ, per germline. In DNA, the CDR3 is TGCGCCAGCAGCTTGACCAGGGGGCCCTACGAGCAGTACTTC. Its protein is CASSLTRGPYEQYF.

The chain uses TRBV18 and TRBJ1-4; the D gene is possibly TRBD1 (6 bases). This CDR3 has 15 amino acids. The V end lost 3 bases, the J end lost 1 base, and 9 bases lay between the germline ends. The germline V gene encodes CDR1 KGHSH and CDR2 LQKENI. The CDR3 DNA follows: TGTGCCAGCTCACCGCCGGGACAAACTAATGAAAAACTGTTTTTT. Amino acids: CASSPPGQTNEKLFF. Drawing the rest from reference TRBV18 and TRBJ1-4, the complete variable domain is NAGVMQNPRHLVRRRGQEARLRCSPMKGHSHVYWYRQLPEEGLKFMVYLQKENIIDESGMPKERFSAEFPKEGPSILRIQQVVRGDSAAYFCASSPPGQTNEKLFFGSGTQLSVL.

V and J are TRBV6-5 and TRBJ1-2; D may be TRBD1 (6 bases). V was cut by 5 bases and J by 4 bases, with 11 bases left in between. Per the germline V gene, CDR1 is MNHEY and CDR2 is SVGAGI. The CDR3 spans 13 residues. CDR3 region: CASSKQGGYGYTF. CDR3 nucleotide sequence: TGTGCCAGCAGTAAACAGGGTGGCTATGGCTACACCTTC.

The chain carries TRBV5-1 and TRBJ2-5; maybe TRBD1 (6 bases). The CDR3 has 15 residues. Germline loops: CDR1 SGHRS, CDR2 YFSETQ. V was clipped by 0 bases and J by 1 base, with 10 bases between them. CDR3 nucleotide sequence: TGCGCCAGCAGCTTGGGGCAGGGGATCCAAGAGACCCAGTACTTC. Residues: CASSLGQGIQETQYF. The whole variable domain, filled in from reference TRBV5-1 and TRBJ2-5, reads KAGVTQTPRYLIKTRGQQVTLSCSPISGHRSVSWYQQTPGQGLQFLFEYFSETQRNKGNFPGRFSGRQFSNSRSEMNVSTLELGDSALYLCASSLGQGIQETQYFGPGTRLLVL.